This T cell receptor (beta chain) originates from a study of T cell repertoires in cytomegalovirus infection. Looking at the study overall: Peptides in the study included HLA-C-restricted and HLA-B-restricted CMV epitopes. Points from the study as a whole: It was HLA-C-restricted CMV-specific TCR beta clonotypes that dominated the response ex vivo. Summed public TCR beta family frequency identified CMV carriers bearing the relevant HLA.

As to this clonotype: Its antigen is currently unknown.

MiXCR, applied by TCRdb to the reads, yields one record per CDR3 protein. The sample lists 20,000 to 30,000 distinct CDR3 sequences; 20% to 25% were seen once. Germline CDR1 and CDR2: MGHDK and SYGVNS. The CDR3 has 11 amino acids. Trimming took off 8 bases at V and 4 bases at J, with 8 bases between the two ends. The source was CD8+ T cells from cultured PBMCs, collected from culture after CMV antigen stimulation. The receptor was derived from a human donor in good health (CMV status not recorded). Some clones in this sample may be carry-over from other donors' samples. The chain couples TRBV25-1 to TRBJ1-1; D is unclear. As DNA, the CDR3 is TGTGCCAGCCGGGTGGGCACTGAAGCTTTCTTT. It codes for CASRVGTEAFF. The whole variable domain, filled in from reference TRBV25-1 and TRBJ1-1, reads EADIYQTPRYLVIGTGKKITLECSQTMGHDKMYWYQQDPGMELHLIHYSYGVNSTEKGDLSSESTVSRIRTEHFPLTLESARPSHTSQYLCASRVGTEAFFGQGTRLTVV.